Listed here are 16 T cell receptor beta chains from one sample, sequenced in a study of T cells in Graves' hyperthyroidism and ophthalmopathy. Amplification yielded TCR beta CDR3 regions, with RNA transcripts as the source. HTBI primers drove first-round RT-PCR of the TCR CDR3. TCRdb reprocessed the multiplex PCR reads with MiXCR, giving one entry per CDR3 protein. The repertoire holds 450,000 to 700,000 distinct CDR3 sequences, with 46% as singletons. Sequenced: peripheral blood or thyroid tissue (not recorded which). The source of these receptors is an adult woman with Graves' disease, either hyperthyroidism or ophthalmopathy (not recorded which).

Comment on this clonotype: At one boundary the junction diverges from the germline segment, which might be a read error. V and J are TRBV7-2 and TRBJ2-7, with D uncertain. The germline V gene has CDR1 SGHTA and CDR2 FQGNSA. The CDR3 runs 14 residues. The CDR3 DNA sequence: TGTGCCAGCAGCTTAGGTGTTGGTTCCTACGAGCAGTGCTTC. This encodes CASSLGVGSYEQCF.

This clonotype came up many times. The chain is built from TRBV5-6 and TRBJ2-7; 7 bases align to TRBD1. The germline V gene has CDR1 SGHDT and CDR2 YYEEEE. This CDR3 has 15 amino acids. The V and J ends lost 5 bases and 4 bases, in that order; junction bases with no gene match: 12. This chain's CDR3 is CASSRQGTEIYEQYF. DNA of the CDR3: TGTGCCAGCAGTCGTCAGGGGACAGAGATTTACGAGCAGTACTTC.

The genes are TRBV10-3 and TRBJ2-7; D perhaps matches TRBD2 (7 bases). The V end lost 3 bases, the J end lost 4 bases, and 16 bases lay between the germline ends. The germline V gene encodes CDR1 ENHRY and CDR2 SYGVKD. This CDR3 is 15 amino acids long. As DNA, the CDR3 is TGTGCCATCAGTGATGGGAGGGGGACTGGTTACGAGCAGTACTTC. It specifies CAISDGRGTGYEQYF.

This clonotype was observed many times. The rearrangement uses TRBV7-2 and TRBJ1-6, with D perhaps TRBD1 (5 bases). This CDR3 has 15 amino acids. The germline gives CDR1 SGHTA, CDR2 FQGNSA. The germline V and J ends were trimmed by 5 bases and 5 bases, with 13 bases remaining between them. This chain's CDR3 is CASSLGRINNSPLHF. In nucleotides, the CDR3 is TGTGCCAGCAGCCTGGGACGGATTAATAATTCACCCCTCCACTTT.

The chain has TRBV18 and TRBJ1-6; TRBD1 is a possible D gene (5 bases). V lost 2 bases and J lost 7, with 9 bases in between. Germline lookup yields CDR1 KGHSH and CDR2 LQKENI. The CDR3 is made up of 14 amino acids. CDR3 residues: CASSPSGDNSPLHF. The CDR3 DNA is TGTGCCAGCTCACCATCCGGGGACAATTCACCCCTCCACTTT.

For this clonotype: Because the CDR3 is missing its conserved closing phenylalanine or tryptophan, this is likely a read error. The DNA is left out, because the CDR3 cannot be placed on it with certainty; the CDR3 is given as TCRdb lists it. The CDR3 is CASSLRSSPSWNYGYTFGS. This sequence joins TRBV7-2 and TRBJ2-5; TRBD2 is the table's D call, not checked against the DNA. Germline V gene data show CDR1 as SGHTA and CDR2 as FQGNSA. Including both end residues, the CDR3 is 19 amino acids long.

This clonotype was recorded at least ten times. The genes are TRBV5-1 and TRBJ2-7; a weak D match, TRBD2 (6 bases). The CDR3 covers 15 residues. Trimming took 4 bases from V and 2 from J, leaving 16 bases between them. Germline loops: CDR1 SGHRS, CDR2 YFSETQ. The CDR3 sequence: CASSMSSGYTYEQYF. CDR3 in DNA: TGCGCCAGCAGCATGAGTAGCGGATATACCTACGAGCAGTACTTC. The full variable domain, in which reference TRBV5-1 and TRBJ2-7 provide the parts outside the CDR3, is KAGVTQTPRYLIKTRGQQVTLSCSPISGHRSVSWYQQTPGQGLQFLFEYFSETQRNKGNFPGRFSGRQFSNSRSEMNVSTLELGDSALYLCASSMSSGYTYEQYFGPGTRLTVT.

This clonotype was found a few times. The gene calls are TRBV10-2 and TRBJ1-2, with D hard to call. This CDR3 is 9 amino acids long. Looked up from germline, CDR1 is WSHSY and CDR2 is SAAADI. The CDR3 region is CLSLSGYTF. The CDR3, as DNA: TGCCTTTCTCTGAGCGGCTACACCTTC.

The chain couples TRBV7-8 to TRBJ2-7; the D is unclear. V was trimmed by 3 bases and J by 3 bases, leaving 12 bases between them. This CDR3 is built from 14 residues. Germline values: CDR1 SGHVS, CDR2 FQNEAQ. CDR3 protein: CASSLWQTIYEQYF. For the CDR3, the DNA is TGTGCCAGCAGCTTGTGGCAGACCATCTACGAGCAGTACTTC.

The V call is TRBV2, the J call TRBJ1-1; 7 bases are a match to TRBD1. The CDR3 covers 17 residues. Germline lookup yields CDR1 SNHLY and CDR2 FYNNEI. With V trimmed by 3 bases and J by 0 bases, 10 bases remained unmatched. Here the CDR3 DNA reads TGTGCCAGCAGTGATACTTCGGGGACAGTCCTGAACACTGAAGCTTTCTTT. Its protein product is CASSDTSGTVLNTEAFF.

The rearrangement uses TRBV5-1 and TRBJ2-1, with D tentatively TRBD2 (6 bases). The V end was cut by 5 bases, the J end by 6 bases, with 15 bases between. The CDR3 extends over 14 amino acids. CDR1 is SGHRS, CDR2 YFSETQ, per germline. The CDR3 spells CASSHPAGSNEQFF. The CDR3, as DNA: TGCGCCAGCAGTCACCCTGCCGGGAGCAATGAGCAGTTCTTC.

This clonotype was seen repeatedly, ten times or more. The chain is built from TRBV5-1 and TRBJ2-7; possible D gene TRBD1, 5 bases. V dropped 6 bases and J dropped 3 bases, with 13 bases sitting between them. Per the germline V gene, CDR1 is SGHRS and CDR2 is YFSETQ. The CDR3 runs 13 residues. CDR3: CASKRGQDYEQYF. Written as DNA, the CDR3 is TGCGCCAGCAAAAGGGGCCAAGACTACGAGCAGTACTTC.

In DNA, the CDR3 is TGCAGTGCCGTTCCTTGGACAGGGTCGGGGGAGCAGTACTTC. Its translation: CSAVPWTGSGEQYF. The chain uses TRBV20-1 and TRBJ2-7; 8 bases are shared with TRBD1. CDR1 and CDR2 (germline): DFQATT, SNEGSKA (reference sequence). Losses at the gene ends were 6 bases for V and 7 bases for J; bases not matched to a gene: 14. There are 14 residues in the CDR3.

The genes are TRBV11-1 and TRBJ2-7; D might be TRBD1 (6 bases). V dropped 1 base and J dropped 5 bases, with 18 bases sitting between them. This CDR3 is 16 amino acids long. The germline V gene has CDR1 SGHAT and CDR2 FQDESV (reference sequence). CDR3 loop: CASSLGWRQGRNEQYF. The CDR3 nucleotides read TGTGCCAGCAGCTTAGGTTGGCGGCAGGGGCGGAACGAGCAGTACTTC.

The chain links TRBV14 to TRBJ2-5; no reliable D call. The V gene's germline CDR1 is SGHDN and CDR2 FVKESK. The CDR3 sequence is 10 residues long. The germline V and J ends were trimmed by 4 bases and 7 bases, with 4 bases remaining between them. CDR3 sequence: CASSPRTQYF. CDR3 DNA: TGTGCCAGCAGCCCAAGGACCCAGTACTTC.

Details on this clonotype: The junction and the germline gene differ at one end; a read error may be behind it. The chain has TRBV10-3 and TRBJ1-1; TRBD1 might be the D (5 bases). CDR3 length: 16 amino acids. Germline V gene sequence: CDR1 ENHRY, CDR2 SYGVKD. Written as DNA, the CDR3 is TGTGCCATCAGTGACAGGGAAGCTCGAACGAACACTGAAGCTTCCTTT. Translating gives CAISDREARTNTEASF.